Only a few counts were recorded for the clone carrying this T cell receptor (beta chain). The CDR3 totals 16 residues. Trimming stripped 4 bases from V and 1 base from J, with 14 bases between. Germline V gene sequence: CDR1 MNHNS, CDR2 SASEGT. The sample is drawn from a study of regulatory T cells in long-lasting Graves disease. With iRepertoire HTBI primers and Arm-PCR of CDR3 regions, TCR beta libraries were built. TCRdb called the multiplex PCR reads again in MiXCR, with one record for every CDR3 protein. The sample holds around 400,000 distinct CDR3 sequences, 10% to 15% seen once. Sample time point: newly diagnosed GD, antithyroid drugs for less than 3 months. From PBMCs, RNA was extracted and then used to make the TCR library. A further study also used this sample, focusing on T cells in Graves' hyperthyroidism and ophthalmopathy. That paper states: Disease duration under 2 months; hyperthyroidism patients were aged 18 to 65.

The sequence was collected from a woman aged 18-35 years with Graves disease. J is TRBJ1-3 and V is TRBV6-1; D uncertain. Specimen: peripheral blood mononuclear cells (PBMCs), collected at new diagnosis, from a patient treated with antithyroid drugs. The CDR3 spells CASSGLKRKSGNTIYF. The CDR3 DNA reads TGTGCCAGCAGTGGACTAAAGAGGAAATCTGGAAACACCATATATTTT.